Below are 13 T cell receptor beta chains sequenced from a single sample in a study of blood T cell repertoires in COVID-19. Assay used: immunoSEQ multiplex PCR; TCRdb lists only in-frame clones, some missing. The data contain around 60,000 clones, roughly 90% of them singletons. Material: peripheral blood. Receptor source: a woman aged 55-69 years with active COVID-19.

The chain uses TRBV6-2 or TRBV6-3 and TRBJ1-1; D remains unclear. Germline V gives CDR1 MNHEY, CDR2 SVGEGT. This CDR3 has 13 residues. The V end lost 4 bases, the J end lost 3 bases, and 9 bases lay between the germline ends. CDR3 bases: TGTGCCAGCAGTTGGCGCCAGGACACTGAAGCTTTCTTT. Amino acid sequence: CASSWRQDTEAFF.

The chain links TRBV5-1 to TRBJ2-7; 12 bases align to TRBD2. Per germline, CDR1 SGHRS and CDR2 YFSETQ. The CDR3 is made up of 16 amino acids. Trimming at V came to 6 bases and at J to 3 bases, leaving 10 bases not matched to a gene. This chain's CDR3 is CASTPGLAGGDYEQYF. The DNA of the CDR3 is TGCGCCAGCACCCCGGGACTAGCGGGCGGGGACTACGAGCAGTACTTC.

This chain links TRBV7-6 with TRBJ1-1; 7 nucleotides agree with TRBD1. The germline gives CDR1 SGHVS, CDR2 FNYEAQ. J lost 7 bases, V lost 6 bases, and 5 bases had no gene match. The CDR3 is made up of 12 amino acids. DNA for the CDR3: TGTGCCAGCAGGTCCCGGGACAGTGAAGCTTTCTTT. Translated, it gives CASRSRDSEAFF.

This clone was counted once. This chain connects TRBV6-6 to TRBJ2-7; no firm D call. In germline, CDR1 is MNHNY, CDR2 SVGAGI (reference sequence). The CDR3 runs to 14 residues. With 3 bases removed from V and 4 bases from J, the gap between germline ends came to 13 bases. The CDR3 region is CASSYLSPNYEQYF. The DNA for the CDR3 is TGTGCCAGCAGTTATCTGTCCCCTAATTACGAGCAGTACTTC.

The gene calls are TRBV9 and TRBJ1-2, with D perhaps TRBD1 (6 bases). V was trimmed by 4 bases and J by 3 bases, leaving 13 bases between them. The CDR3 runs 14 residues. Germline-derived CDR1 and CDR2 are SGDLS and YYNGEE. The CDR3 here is CASSHAGADYGYTF. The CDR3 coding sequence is TGTGCCAGCAGCCACGCGGGGGCGGACTATGGCTACACCTTC.

In DNA form, the CDR3 reads TGTGCCAGCAGCCAAGCCACAGGGATTCGGGACGAGCAGTACTTC. As protein: CASSQATGIRDEQYF. The V call is TRBV4-2, the J call TRBJ2-7; D is perhaps TRBD1 (6 bases). Trimming cost V 1 base and J 5 bases, with 15 bases left between them. CDR3 length: 15 residues. Germline CDR1 LGHNA, CDR2 YNFKEQ.

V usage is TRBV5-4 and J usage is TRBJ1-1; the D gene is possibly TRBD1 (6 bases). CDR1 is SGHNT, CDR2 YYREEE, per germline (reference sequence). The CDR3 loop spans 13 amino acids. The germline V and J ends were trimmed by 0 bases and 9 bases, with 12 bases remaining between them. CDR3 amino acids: CASSLDRGAKAFF. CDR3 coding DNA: TGTGCCAGCAGCTTGGATCGGGGGGCAAAAGCTTTCTTT.

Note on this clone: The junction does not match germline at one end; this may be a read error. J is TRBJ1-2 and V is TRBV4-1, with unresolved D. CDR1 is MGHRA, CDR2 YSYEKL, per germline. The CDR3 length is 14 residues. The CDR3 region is CASTQITADYGYTF. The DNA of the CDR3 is TGCGCCAGCACCCAAATCACGGCGGACTATGGCTACACCTTC.

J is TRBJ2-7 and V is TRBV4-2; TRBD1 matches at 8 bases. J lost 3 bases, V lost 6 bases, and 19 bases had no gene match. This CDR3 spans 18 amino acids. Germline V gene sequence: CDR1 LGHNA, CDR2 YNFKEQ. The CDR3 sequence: CASSPQAMTGVTYYEQYF. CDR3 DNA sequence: TGTGCCAGCAGTCCCCAAGCCATGACAGGGGTTACCTACTACGAGCAGTACTTC.

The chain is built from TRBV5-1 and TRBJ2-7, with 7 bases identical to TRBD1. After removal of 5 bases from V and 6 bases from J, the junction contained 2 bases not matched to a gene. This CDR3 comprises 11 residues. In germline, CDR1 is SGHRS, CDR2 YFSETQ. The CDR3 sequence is CASRDRSEQYF. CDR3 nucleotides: TGCGCCAGCAGGGACAGGTCCGAGCAGTACTTC. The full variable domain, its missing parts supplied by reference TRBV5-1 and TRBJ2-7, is KAGVTQTPRYLIKTRGQQVTLSCSPISGHRSVSWYQQTPGQGLQFLFEYFSETQRNKGNFPGRFSGRQFSNSRSEMNVSTLELGDSALYLCASRDRSEQYFGPGTRLTVT.

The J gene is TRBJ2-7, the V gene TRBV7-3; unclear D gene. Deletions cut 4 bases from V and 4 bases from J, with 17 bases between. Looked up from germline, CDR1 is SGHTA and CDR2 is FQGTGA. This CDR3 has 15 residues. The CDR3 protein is CASSSLHFHVYEQYF. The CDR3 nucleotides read TGTGCCAGCAGCTCACTCCACTTTCACGTTTACGAGCAGTACTTC.

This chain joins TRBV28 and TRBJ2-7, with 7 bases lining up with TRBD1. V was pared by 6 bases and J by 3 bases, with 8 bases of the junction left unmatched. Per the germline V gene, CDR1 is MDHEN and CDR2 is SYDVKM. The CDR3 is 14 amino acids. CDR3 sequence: CASRQGIGVYEQYF. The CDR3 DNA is TGTGCCAGCAGACAGGGGATTGGGGTCTACGAGCAGTACTTC.

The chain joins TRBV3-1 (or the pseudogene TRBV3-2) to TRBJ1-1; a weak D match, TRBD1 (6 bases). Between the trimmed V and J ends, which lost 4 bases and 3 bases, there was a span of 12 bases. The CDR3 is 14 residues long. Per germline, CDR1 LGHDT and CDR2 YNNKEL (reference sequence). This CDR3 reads CASSPRGAYTEAFF. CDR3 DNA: TGTGCCAGCAGCCCTCGGGGGGCGTACACTGAAGCTTTCTTT.